A single sample gave rise to the 5 T cell receptor beta chains below, sequenced in a study of CD8+CD57+ T cells in acquired aplastic anemia. Genomic DNA, the template, was used for profiling of the TCR beta VDJ and CDR3. TCRdb re-called the reads through MiXCR, storing one row per CDR3 protein. The repertoire consists of some 280,000 distinct CDR3 sequences, with around 60% occurring once and the leading ten covering around 8%. The specimen sequenced was sorted CD4+, CD8+, or CD8+CD57+ T cells (not recorded which) from PBMCs. Receptors originate from a human donor with severe aplastic anemia or a healthy control (not recorded which).

This clonotype was seen many times. The CDR3 coding sequence is TGTGCCAGCAGTGGCCCGACTAGCGGGGCCTACAATGAGCAGTTCTTC. Protein sequence: CASSGPTSGAYNEQFF. This chain connects TRBV2 to TRBJ2-1; 11 positions match TRBD2. The CDR3 extends over 16 amino acids. Germline-derived CDR1 and CDR2 are SNHLY and FYNNEI. J was trimmed by 2 bases and V by 4 bases; bases with no gene match: 4.

The chain couples TRBV6-5 to TRBJ2-7, with TRBD2 matching over 7 bases. The V and J ends lost 5 bases and 3 bases, in that order; junction bases with no gene match: 10. Per the germline V gene, CDR1 is MNHEY and CDR2 is SVGAGI. CDR3 size: 15 residues. In DNA, the CDR3 is TGTGCCAGCAGTGGGAGGGGCGCGGGTGACTACGAGCAGTACTTC. Protein sequence: CASSGRGAGDYEQYF.

Concerning this clonotype: The junction departs from the called germline gene at one end, perhaps through a read error. This sequence joins TRBV7-3 and TRBJ2-1; TRBD2 might be the D (6 bases). This CDR3 comprises 16 residues. Germline lookup yields CDR1 SGHTA and CDR2 FQGTGA. This chain's CDR3 is CASSLRLTSLHNEQFF. The CDR3 nucleotides read TGTGCCAGCAGTTTAAGATTGACTAGTTTGCACAATGAGCAGTTCTTC. Using reference TRBV7-3 and TRBJ2-1 for the parts outside the CDR3, the full variable domain is GAGVSQTPSNKVTEKGKYVELRCDPISGHTALYWYRQSLGQGPEFLIYFQGTGAADDSGLPNDRFFAVRPEGSVSTLKIQRTERGDSAVYLCASSLRLTSLHNEQFFGPGTRLTVL.

The table lists this clonotype with many counts. The chain has TRBV27 and TRBJ1-5; unclear D gene. The V gene lost 0 bases and the J gene lost 11 bases, with 11 bases spanning the gap. The CDR3 sequence is 13 residues long. CDR1 is MNHEY, CDR2 SMNVEV, per germline (reference sequence). CDR3 DNA sequence: TGTGCCAGCAGTTTATCGGCCCGCGGGACCCAGCATTTT. As protein: CASSLSARGTQHF.

This clonotype was detected only once. The CDR3 spells CASSATGSGRASWEQYF. CDR3 bases: TGTGCCAGCAGCGCCACGGGTAGCGGGAGGGCGTCGTGGGAGCAGTACTTC. The genes are TRBV9 and TRBJ2-7; 11 bases align to TRBD2. V was clipped by 3 bases and J by 7 bases; unmatched bases: 15. This CDR3 has 17 residues. Germline V gene lookup returns CDR1 SGDLS and CDR2 YYNGEE. The full variable domain, its missing parts supplied by reference TRBV9 and TRBJ2-7, is DSGVTQTPKHLITATGQRVTLRCSPRSGDLSVYWYQQSLDQGLQFLIQYYNGEERAKGNILERFSAQQFPDLHSELNLSSLELGDSALYFCASSATGSGRASWEQYFGPGTRLTVT.